This T cell receptor beta chain appears in the sequencing data of a study of vaccination and CD4 T cells after COVID-19. In regard to this clonotype: Its antigen is not identified.

The Oncomine TCR Beta short-read assay was applied to DNA of cultured CD4+ T cells. TCRdb reanalysed the PCR reads using MiXCR and keeps one entry per CDR3 protein. The sample includes about 19,000 distinct CDR3 sequences, roughly 63% of them seen just once. Whole-study results and caveats: Among reactive clones from convalescent patients, a median about 83% appeared only post-vaccination. Median counts of SARS-CoV-2-reactive clonotypes increased from roughly 21 to 40; this difference was not significant.

As for treatment: roughly 10-day PBMC culture with coronavirus spike peptide pools or control peptides (ViraFEST assay). Once peptide pools had expanded antigen-specific T cells, ViraFEST sequenced TCRs. V was pared by 6 bases and J by 9 bases, with 20 bases between. Per germline, CDR1 MNHEY and CDR2 SVGEGT. The CDR3 is 14 residues long. Specimen: CD4+ T cells from blood, cultured in vitro. The source is a human donor who had recovered from COVID-19. The rearrangement uses TRBV6-2 or TRBV6-3 and TRBJ1-1, with D perhaps TRBD1 (5 bases). In nucleotides, the CDR3 is TGTGCCAGCAGCCTGGATGGGTACGAGGGGAAAGCTTTCTTT. This encodes CASSLDGYEGKAFF.